Listed below are T cell receptor beta chains from one sample, sequenced in a study of cytomegalovirus exposure and HLA in healthy donors. The data were produced by immunoSEQ multiplex PCR, yet TCRdb's version contains in-frame clones alone and is incomplete. The data show roughly 160,000 clones, with 82% seen just once and roughly a tenth held by the top ten. Sequenced sample: PBMCs. The receptors stem from a man aged 45-60 years in good health and CMV-seropositive. CDR3s include the opening cysteine and the closing phenylalanine or tryptophan. The order of the fields is D gene, clone size, J gene, V gene, CDR3 DNA, CDR3 protein. A D gene is named only where the DNA matches it firmly. Clone size is not always given. Where it is, it says once, few, many or a class for expanded clones.

. once TRBJ1-2 TRBV19 TGTGCCAGTAGTATGTTCGGACAGCACTATGGCTACACCTTC CASSMFGQHYGYTF
. . TRBJ2-3 TRBV6-1 TGTGCCAGCAGTGAATCCGGGGGACTCACAGATACGCAGTATTTT CASSESGGLTDTQYF
TRBD2 . TRBJ2-7 TRBV5-1 TGCGCCAGCAGCTTGGTCGCGGGAGTTCGCTACGAGCAGTACTTC CASSLVAGVRYEQYF
. few TRBJ1-3 TRBV7-9 TGTGCCAGCAGCCTTACGAGCACGAATGGAAACACCATATATTTT CASSLTSTNGNTIYF
. . TRBJ1-2 TRBV20-1 TGCAGTGCTAGAGCAGGGAACGGCTACACCTTC CSARAGNGYTF
TRBD1 . TRBJ1-3 TRBV28 TGTGCCAGCGAGACAGGGAGCAACACCATATATTTT CASETGSNTIYF
. . TRBJ1-5 TRBV10-3 TGTGCCATCAGTGACCCTAAGGACAGTGGCAATCAGCCCCAGCATTTT CAISDPKDSGNQPQHF
. . TRBJ1-6 TRBV19 TGTGCCAGTAGTGGCCCAGGGCTTACCCTCCACTTT CASSGPGLTLHF
. . TRBJ1-1 TRBV7-6 TGTGCCAGCAGCTTAGAAACGGGGGTTCTGACTGAAGCTTTCTTT CASSLETGVLTEAFF
. . TRBJ1-1 TRBV2 TGTGCCAGCAGTGAAGCGGGAGCGAACACTGAAGCTTTCTTT CASSEAGANTEAFF
TRBD1 . TRBJ2-1 TRBV5-8 TGTGCCAGCAGCCCTACAGGGGTAACCTACAATGAGCAGTTCTTC CASSPTGVTYNEQFF
TRBD1 . TRBJ1-1 TRBV2 TGTGCCAGCAGTGACGAAACAGGGGGCTGGAAGGACACTGAAGCTTTCTTT CASSDETGGWKDTEAFF
. few TRBJ1-3 TRBV7-9 TGTGCCAGCAGGCCTAGTACTGGAAACACCATATATTTT CASRPSTGNTIYF